This T cell receptor (beta chain) was profiled in a study of immune evolution from preneoplasia to lung adenocarcinoma. General study points: Normal lung had the highest top T cell clone frequencies. Normal lung had highest clonality; later lesions appeared denser, more diverse.

Trimming shortened V by 0 bases and J by 0 bases, and 11 bases separated the two germline ends. CDR3 size: 15 residues. The germline gives CDR1 GTSNPN, CDR2 SVGIG (reference sequence). The method was immunoSEQ multiplex PCR; TCRdb's version includes in-frame clones alone and lacks a portion of them. Of more than 4,000 clones listed, 80% to 90% are singletons. Resections took place in Japan or China from the mid-2010s to the late 2010s. Two lung cancer pathologists independently confirmed each histologic diagnosis. Note on this clone: The antigen is not known.

The material sequenced was FFPE atypical adenomatous hyperplasia tissue from the lung. Indicated subset: atypical adenomatous hyperplasia (AAH), lung preneoplasia. The chain has TRBV30 and TRBJ1-1; D remains ambiguous. The origin of this receptor is a person between 65 and 80 years old with lung adenocarcinoma. The CDR3 DNA reads TGTGCCTGGAGTGTAAGAGCAGCCCTGAACACTGAAGCTTTCTTT. Translation: CAWSVRAALNTEAFF.